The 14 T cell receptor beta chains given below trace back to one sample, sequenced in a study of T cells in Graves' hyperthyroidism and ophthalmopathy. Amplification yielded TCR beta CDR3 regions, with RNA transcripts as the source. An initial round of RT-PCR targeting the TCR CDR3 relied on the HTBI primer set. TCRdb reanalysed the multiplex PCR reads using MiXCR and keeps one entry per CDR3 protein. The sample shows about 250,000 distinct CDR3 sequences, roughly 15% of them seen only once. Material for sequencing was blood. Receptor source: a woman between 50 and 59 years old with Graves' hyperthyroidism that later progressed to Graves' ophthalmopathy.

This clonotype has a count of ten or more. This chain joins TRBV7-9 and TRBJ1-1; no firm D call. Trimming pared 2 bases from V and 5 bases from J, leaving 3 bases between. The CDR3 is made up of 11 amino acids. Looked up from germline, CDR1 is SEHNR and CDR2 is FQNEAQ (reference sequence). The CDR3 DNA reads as TGTGCCAGCAGCTTACAGACTGAAGCTTTCTTT. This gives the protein CASSLQTEAFF.

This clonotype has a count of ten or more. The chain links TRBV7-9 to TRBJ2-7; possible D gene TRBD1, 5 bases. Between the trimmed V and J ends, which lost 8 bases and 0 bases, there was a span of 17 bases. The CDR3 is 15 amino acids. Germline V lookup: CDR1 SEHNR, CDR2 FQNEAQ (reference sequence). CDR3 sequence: CASSGGAASSYEQYF. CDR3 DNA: TGTGCCAGCTCCGGTGGGGCCGCGAGCTCCTACGAGCAGTACTTC.

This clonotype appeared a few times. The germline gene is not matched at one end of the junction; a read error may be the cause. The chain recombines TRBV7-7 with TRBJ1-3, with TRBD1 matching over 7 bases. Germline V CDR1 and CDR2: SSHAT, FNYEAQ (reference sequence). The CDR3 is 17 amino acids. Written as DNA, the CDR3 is TGTGCTAGCAGCTTAGCCCCTCCGGACAGGCCGGGAAACACCATATATTTT. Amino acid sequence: CASSLAPPDRPGNTIYF.

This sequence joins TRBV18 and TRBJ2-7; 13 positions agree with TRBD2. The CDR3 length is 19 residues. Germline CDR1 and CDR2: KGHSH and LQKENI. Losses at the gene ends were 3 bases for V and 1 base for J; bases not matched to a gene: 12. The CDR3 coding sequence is TGTGCCAGCTCACCTACGACTCGGGGACTAGCGGGAAAATCCTACGAGCAGTACTTC. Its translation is CASSPTTRGLAGKSYEQYF. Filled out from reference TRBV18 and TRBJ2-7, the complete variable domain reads NAGVMQNPRHLVRRRGQEARLRCSPMKGHSHVYWYRQLPEEGLKFMVYLQKENIIDESGMPKERFSAEFPKEGPSILRIQQVVRGDSAAYFCASSPTTRGLAGKSYEQYFGPGTRLTVT.

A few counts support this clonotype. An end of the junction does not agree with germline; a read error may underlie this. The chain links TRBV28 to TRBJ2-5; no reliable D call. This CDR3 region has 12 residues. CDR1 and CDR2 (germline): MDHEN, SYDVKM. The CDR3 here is CASRSSATLQNF. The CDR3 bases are TGTGCCAGCAGATCCTCGGCGACCTTACAGAACTTC.

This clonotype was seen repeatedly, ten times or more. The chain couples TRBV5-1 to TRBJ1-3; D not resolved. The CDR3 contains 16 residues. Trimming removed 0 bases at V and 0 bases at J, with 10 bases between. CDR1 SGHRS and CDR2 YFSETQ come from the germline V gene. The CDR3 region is CASSLGMGNSGNTIYF. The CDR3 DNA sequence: TGCGCCAGCAGCTTGGGTATGGGGAACTCTGGAAACACCATATATTTT.

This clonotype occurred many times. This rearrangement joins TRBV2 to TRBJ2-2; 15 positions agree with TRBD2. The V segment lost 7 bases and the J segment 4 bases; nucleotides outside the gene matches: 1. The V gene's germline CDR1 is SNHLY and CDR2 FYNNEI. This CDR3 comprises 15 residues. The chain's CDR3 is CASKGLAGGTGELFF. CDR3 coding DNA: TGTGCCAGCAAGGGACTAGCGGGAGGCACCGGGGAGCTGTTTTTT.

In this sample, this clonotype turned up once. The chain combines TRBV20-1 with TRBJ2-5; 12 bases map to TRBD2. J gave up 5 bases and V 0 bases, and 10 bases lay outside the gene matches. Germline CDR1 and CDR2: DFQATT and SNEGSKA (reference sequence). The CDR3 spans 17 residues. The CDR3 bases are TGCAGTGCTAGAGATCCGAGACTAGCGGGAGTTCTGGAGACCCAGTACTTC. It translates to CSARDPRLAGVLETQYF.

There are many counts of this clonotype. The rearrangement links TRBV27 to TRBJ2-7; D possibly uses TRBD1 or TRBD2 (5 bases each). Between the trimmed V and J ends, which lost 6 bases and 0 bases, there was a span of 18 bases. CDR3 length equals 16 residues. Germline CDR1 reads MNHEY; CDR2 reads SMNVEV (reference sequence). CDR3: CASRPAGTGSSYEQYF. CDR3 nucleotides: TGTGCCAGCAGGCCCGCCGGGACGGGGAGCTCCTACGAGCAGTACTTC.

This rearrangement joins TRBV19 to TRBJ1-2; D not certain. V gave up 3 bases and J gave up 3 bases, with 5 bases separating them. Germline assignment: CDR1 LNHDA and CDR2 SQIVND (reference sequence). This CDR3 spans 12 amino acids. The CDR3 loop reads CASSIPDYGYTF. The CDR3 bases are TGTGCCAGTAGTATCCCAGACTATGGCTACACCTTC. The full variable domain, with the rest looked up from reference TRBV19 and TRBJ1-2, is DGGITQSPKYLFRKEGQNVTLSCEQNLNHDAMYWYRQDPGQGLRLIYYSQIVNDFQKGDIAEGYSVSREKKESFPLTVTSAQKNPTAFYLCASSIPDYGYTFGSGTRLTVV.

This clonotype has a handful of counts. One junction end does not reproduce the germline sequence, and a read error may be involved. CDR3 in DNA: TGCAGTGCTAGCCTCCTGACTAGCGGAAATTACAATGAGCAGCTCTTC. Translating gives CSASLLTSGNYNEQLF. The J gene is TRBJ2-1, the V gene TRBV20-1; 9 positions match TRBD2. CDR1 and CDR2 from the germline V gene are DFQATT and SNEGSKA (reference sequence). This CDR3 contains 16 residues.

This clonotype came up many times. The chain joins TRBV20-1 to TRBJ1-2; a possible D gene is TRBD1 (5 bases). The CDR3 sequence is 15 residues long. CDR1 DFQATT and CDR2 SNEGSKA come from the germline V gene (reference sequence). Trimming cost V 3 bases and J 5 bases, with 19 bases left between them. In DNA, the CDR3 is TGCAGTGCTAGTCACGTCGGGGGGGACGCTTATGGCTACACCTTC. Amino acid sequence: CSASHVGGDAYGYTF.

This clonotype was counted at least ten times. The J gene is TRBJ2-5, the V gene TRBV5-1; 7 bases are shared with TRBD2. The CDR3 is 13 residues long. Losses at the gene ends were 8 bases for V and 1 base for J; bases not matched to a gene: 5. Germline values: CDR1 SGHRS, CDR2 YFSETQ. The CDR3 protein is CASGRGSQETQYF. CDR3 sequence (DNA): TGCGCCAGTGGGAGGGGCAGCCAAGAGACCCAGTACTTC.

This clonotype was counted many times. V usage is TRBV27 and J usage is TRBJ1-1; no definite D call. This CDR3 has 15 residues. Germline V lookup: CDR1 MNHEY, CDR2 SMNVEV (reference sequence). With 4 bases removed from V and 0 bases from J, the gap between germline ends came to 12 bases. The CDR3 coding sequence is TGTGCCAGCAGTTCCCCGGGAGAAATGAACACTGAAGCTTTCTTT. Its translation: CASSSPGEMNTEAFF.